Below, 17 T cell receptor beta chains from the same sample are listed, as sequenced in a study of blood T cell repertoires in COVID-19. TCRdb's table, derived via immunoSEQ multiplex PCR, lists solely in-frame clones and lacks some. This repertoire shows roughly 70,000 clones, 70% to 90% found once; its top ten account for around 4.2%. The sample taken for sequencing was peripheral blood. The receptors shown here come from a man between 70 and 80 years old with acute or convalescent COVID-19.

The V gene is TRBV5-1, the J gene TRBJ2-7; possible D gene TRBD1, 6 bases. V was trimmed by 4 bases and J by 4 bases, leaving 12 bases between them. Germline V lookup: CDR1 SGHRS, CDR2 YFSETQ. The CDR3 loop spans 13 amino acids. CDR3 nucleotide sequence: TGCGCCAGCAGCGCACCCCAGGGGTACGAGCAGTACTTC. Its protein is CASSAPQGYEQYF.

On this clone itself: An end of the junction does not agree with germline; a read error may underlie this. Other DNA sequences of this sample code for an identical CDR3. The chain is built from TRBV6-5 and TRBJ2-7, with 7 bases lining up with TRBD1. Per the germline V gene, CDR1 is MNHEY and CDR2 is SVGAGI. The CDR3 is 15 residues long. CDR3 sequence: CASSRSYRGEYEQYF. CDR3 DNA sequence: TGTGCCAGCAGCCGATCATACAGGGGAGAATACGAGCAATACTTC.

This clone ranks as large (0.1 to 1%). V gene TRBV3-1 (or the pseudogene TRBV3-2) combines with J gene TRBJ1-5; D is uncertain. The V gene lost 3 bases and the J gene lost 1 base, with 7 bases spanning the gap. This CDR3 region has 14 residues. Germline V gives CDR1 LGHDT, CDR2 YNNKEL (reference sequence). CDR3 residues: CASSHYWSNQPQHF. The CDR3, as DNA: TGTGCCAGCAGCCACTATTGGAGCAATCAGCCCCAGCATTTT.

In nucleotides, the CDR3 is TGTGCCAGCTCACTCTACACAGATACGCAGTATTTT. Amino acid sequence: CASSLYTDTQYF. The V and J genes are TRBV18 and TRBJ2-3; D is uncertain. Per the germline V gene, CDR1 is KGHSH and CDR2 is LQKENI. Between the trimmed V and J ends, which lost 4 bases and 2 bases, there was a span of 4 bases. CDR3 length equals 12 residues.

The gene calls are TRBV28 and TRBJ1-1; 8 bases are a match to TRBD1. The CDR3 totals 16 residues. Germline V gives CDR1 MDHEN, CDR2 SYDVKM. Losses at the gene ends were 6 bases for V and 4 bases for J; bases not matched to a gene: 13. The CDR3 DNA follows: TGTGCCAGCAGCCCTTGGGGCAGGGGGCGCAGCACTGAAGCTTTCTTT. Translated: CASSPWGRGRSTEAFF.

In DNA, the CDR3 is TGTGCCAGCAGCGAGCGGGGGGGCTCTTACGAGCAGTACTTC. Protein: CASSERGGSYEQYF. The chain joins TRBV5-4 to TRBJ2-7; 10 bases match TRBD2. The CDR3 has 14 amino acids. V lost 4 bases and J lost 4; bases outside the gene matches: 5. Germline CDR1 reads SGHNT; CDR2 reads YYREEE (reference sequence).

This rearrangement joins TRBV19 to TRBJ1-5; D uncertain. Germline CDR1 reads LNHDA; CDR2 reads SQIVND (reference sequence). Trimming pared 7 bases from V and 0 bases from J, leaving 13 bases between. The CDR3 spans 15 residues. The DNA of the CDR3 is TGTGCCAGTAACAGTCAACCTTATAGCAATCAGCCCCAGCATTTT. This codes for CASNSQPYSNQPQHF.

The chain couples TRBV11-2 to TRBJ1-2, with TRBD1 identical over 9 bases. The CDR3 extends over 15 amino acids. Looked up from germline, CDR1 is SGHAT and CDR2 is FQNNGV. The V segment lost 6 bases and the J segment 4 bases; nucleotides outside the gene matches: 9. The CDR3 region is CASRFTGTGIYGYTF. The CDR3 bases are TGTGCCAGCAGGTTTACCGGGACAGGGATCTATGGCTACACCTTC. Full variable domain (missing parts from reference TRBV11-2 and TRBJ1-2): EAGVAQSPRYKIIEKRQSVAFWCNPISGHATLYWYQQILGQGPKLLIQFQNNGVVDDSQLPKDRFSAERLKGVDSTLKIQPAKLEDSAVYLCASRFTGTGIYGYTFGSGTRLTVV.

V is TRBV2 and J is TRBJ1-1, with 7 bases that match TRBD1. CDR3 size: 14 residues. Losses at the gene ends were 4 bases for V and 7 bases for J; bases not matched to a gene: 9. Germline CDR1 reads SNHLY; CDR2 reads FYNNEI. CDR3: CASSVRTGRDEAFF. The CDR3 region has the DNA TGTGCCAGCAGTGTAAGGACAGGTCGGGATGAAGCTTTCTTT.

This chain uses TRBV4-1 with TRBJ2-5; 8 bases align to TRBD2. Germline V gene sequence: CDR1 MGHRA, CDR2 YSYEKL. Trimming removed 4 bases from V and 5 bases from J; junction bases left unmatched: 6. CDR3 length: 14 residues. For the CDR3, the DNA is TGCGCCAGCAGCCGCACTAGCGGAGGGGAGACCCAGTACTTC. It encodes CASSRTSGGETQYF.

The chain combines TRBV4-2 with TRBJ1-4; 8 bases match TRBD1. This CDR3 region has 14 residues. J was trimmed by 8 bases and V by 2 bases; bases with no gene match: 4. Germline V lookup: CDR1 LGHNA, CDR2 YNFKEQ. The CDR3 coding sequence is TGTGCCAGCAGCCAATCCGGGGACAGGGAAAAACTGTTTTTT. Protein: CASSQSGDREKLFF.

This chain links TRBV4-2 with TRBJ2-5; TRBD2 aligns across 9 bases. V lost 1 base, J lost 1 base, and 7 bases stayed unmatched. This CDR3 spans 17 amino acids. Looked up from germline, CDR1 is LGHNA and CDR2 is YNFKEQ. The CDR3: CASSQAASGAIQETQYF. DNA of the CDR3: TGTGCCAGCAGCCAAGCAGCTAGCGGGGCGATCCAAGAGACCCAGTACTTC.

V and J are TRBV30 and TRBJ1-4, with 7 bases fitting TRBD1. J lost 4 bases, V lost 3 bases, and 5 bases had no gene match. The germline V gene encodes CDR1 GTSNPN and CDR2 SVGIG (reference sequence). The CDR3 extends over 14 amino acids. The CDR3 sequence: CAWSMTGSNEKLFF. For the CDR3, the DNA is TGTGCCTGGAGCATGACAGGGAGTAATGAAAAACTGTTTTTT.

The chain couples TRBV6-6 to TRBJ1-6; D not resolved. From germline, CDR1 is MNHNY and CDR2 SVGAGI (reference sequence). V was cut by 6 bases and J by 6 bases, with 6 bases left in between. The CDR3 has 12 residues. In nucleotides, the CDR3 is TGTGCCAGCAGCGTCCGTAATTCACCCCTCCACTTT. It yields the protein CASSVRNSPLHF.

This clone was detected once. The gene calls are TRBV7-8 and TRBJ2-5, with D possibly matching TRBD1 (6 bases). Germline V gene sequence: CDR1 SGHVS, CDR2 FQNEAQ. The CDR3 covers 14 residues. Trimming took off 5 bases at V and 1 base at J, with 11 bases between the two ends. CDR3 in DNA: TGTGCCAGCAGCCCACAGGGTTTCCAAGAGACCCAGTACTTC. Protein sequence: CASSPQGFQETQYF.

The gene calls are TRBV7-2 and TRBJ2-7, with D maybe TRBD1 (5 bases). V was clipped by 2 bases and J by 2 bases, with 13 bases between them. The germline V gene has CDR1 SGHTA and CDR2 FQGNSA. The CDR3 is made up of 15 amino acids. The CDR3 loop reads CASSLTGVQTYEQYF. The DNA of the CDR3 is TGTGCCAGCAGCTTAACAGGCGTTCAAACCTACGAGCAGTACTTC.

This chain links TRBV5-1 with TRBJ1-3, with 8 bases that match TRBD1. Per the germline V gene, CDR1 is SGHRS and CDR2 is YFSETQ. The V segment lost 5 bases and the J segment 3 bases; nucleotides outside the gene matches: 4. There are 14 residues in the CDR3. The CDR3 nucleotides are TGCGCCAGCAGTCCAGGGGGCCGTGGAAACACCATATATTTT. This encodes CASSPGGRGNTIYF.